This T cell receptor beta chain is from a study of T cells after yellow fever vaccination. Study background: When fractions had low cell numbers, they were prepared with SMART-Seq v4 Ultra Low Input. Findings and caveats of the study: The day 0 sorted memory subsets showed almost all vaccine-responding clonotypes to be undetectable. FACS-sorted repertoires could contain abundant clonotypes contaminating from the bulk population.

This clonotype was counted many times. The CDR3 contains 14 residues. Trimming shortened V by 1 base and J by 2 bases, and 10 bases separated the two germline ends. From germline, CDR1 is SQVTM and CDR2 ANQGSEA. Via MiXCR, TCRdb re-called the 5' RACE reads, giving one row per CDR3 protein. The table shows tens of thousands of distinct CDR3 sequences, with 4% to 5% occurring only once. The chain recombines TRBV29-1 with TRBJ2-3, with D maybe TRBD2 (6 bases). The sequencing here drew on PBMCs, either bulk or a sorted T-cell subset (CD4+, CD8+, memory, or dextramer-sorted; not recorded which), taken on the day of the yellow fever booster vaccination. This TCR came from a man between 18 and 29 years old who received the YFV17D yellow fever vaccine. The CDR3, as DNA: TGCAGCGTTGAAGGGGGGGTGTCCACAGATACGCAGTATTTT. Its translation: CSVEGGVSTDTQYF.